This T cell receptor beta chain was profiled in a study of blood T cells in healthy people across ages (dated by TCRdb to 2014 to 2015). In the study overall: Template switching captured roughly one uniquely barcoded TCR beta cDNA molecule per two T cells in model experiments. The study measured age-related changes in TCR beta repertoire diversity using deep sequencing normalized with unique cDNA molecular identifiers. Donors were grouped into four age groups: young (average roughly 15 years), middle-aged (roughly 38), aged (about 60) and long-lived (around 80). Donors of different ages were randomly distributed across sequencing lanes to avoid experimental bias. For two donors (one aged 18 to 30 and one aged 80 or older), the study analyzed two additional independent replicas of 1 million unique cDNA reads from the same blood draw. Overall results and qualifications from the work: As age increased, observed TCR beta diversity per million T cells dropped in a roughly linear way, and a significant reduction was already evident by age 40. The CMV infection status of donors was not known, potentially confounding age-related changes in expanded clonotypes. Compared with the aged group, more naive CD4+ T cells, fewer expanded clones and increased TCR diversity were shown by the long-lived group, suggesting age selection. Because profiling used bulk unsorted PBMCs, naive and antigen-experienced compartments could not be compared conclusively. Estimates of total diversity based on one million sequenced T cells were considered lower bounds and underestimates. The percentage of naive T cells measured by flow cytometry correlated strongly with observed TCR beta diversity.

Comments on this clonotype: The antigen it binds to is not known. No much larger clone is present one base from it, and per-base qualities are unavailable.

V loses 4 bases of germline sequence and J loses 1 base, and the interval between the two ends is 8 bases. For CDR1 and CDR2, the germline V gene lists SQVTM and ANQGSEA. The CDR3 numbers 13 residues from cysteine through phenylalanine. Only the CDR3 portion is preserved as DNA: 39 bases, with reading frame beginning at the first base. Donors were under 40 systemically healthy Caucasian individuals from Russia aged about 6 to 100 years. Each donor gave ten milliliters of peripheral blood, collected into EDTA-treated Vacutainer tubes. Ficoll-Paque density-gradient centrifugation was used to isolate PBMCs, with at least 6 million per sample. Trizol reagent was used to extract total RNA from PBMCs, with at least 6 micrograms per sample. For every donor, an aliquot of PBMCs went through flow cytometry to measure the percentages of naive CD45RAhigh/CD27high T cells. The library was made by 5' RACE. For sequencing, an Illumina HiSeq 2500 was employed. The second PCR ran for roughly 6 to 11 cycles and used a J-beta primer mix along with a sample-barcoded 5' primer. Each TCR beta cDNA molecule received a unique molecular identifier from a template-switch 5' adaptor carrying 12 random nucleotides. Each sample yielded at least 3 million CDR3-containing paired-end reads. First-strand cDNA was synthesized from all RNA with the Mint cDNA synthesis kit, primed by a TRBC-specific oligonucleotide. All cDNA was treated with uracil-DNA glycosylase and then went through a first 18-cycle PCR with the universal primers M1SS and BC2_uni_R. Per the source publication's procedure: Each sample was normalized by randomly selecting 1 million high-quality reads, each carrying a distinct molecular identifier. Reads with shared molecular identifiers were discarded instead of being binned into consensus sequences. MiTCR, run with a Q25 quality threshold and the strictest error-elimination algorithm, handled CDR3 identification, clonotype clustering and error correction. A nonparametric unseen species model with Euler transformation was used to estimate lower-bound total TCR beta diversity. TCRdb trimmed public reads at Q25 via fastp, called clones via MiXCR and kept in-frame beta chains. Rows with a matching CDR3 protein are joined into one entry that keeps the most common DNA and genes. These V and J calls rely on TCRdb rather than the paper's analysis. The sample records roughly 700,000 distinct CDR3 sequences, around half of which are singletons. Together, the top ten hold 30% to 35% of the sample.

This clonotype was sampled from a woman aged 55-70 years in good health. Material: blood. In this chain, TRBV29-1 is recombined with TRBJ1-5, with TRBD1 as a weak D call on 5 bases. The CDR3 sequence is CSVARDSNQPQHF. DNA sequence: TGCAGCGTTGCGCGGGACAGCAATCAGCCCCAGCATTTT.